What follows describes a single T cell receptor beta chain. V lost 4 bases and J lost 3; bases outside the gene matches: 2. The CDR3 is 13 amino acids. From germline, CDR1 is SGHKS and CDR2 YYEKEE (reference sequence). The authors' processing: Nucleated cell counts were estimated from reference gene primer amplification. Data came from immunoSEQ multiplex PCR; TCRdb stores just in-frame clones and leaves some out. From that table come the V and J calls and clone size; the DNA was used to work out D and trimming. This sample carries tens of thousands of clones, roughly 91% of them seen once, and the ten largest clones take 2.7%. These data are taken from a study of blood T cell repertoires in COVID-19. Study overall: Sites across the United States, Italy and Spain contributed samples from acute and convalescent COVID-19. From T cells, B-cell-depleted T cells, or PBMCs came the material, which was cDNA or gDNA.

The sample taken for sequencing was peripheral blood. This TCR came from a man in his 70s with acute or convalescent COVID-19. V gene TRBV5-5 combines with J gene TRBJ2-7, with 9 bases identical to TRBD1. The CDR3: CASSPDRGYEQYF. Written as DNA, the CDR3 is TGTGCCAGCAGCCCGGACAGGGGCTACGAGCAGTACTTC.